The rows below give T cell receptor beta chains drawn from one sample of a study of early T cells in non-severe SARS-CoV-2 infection. One entry per CDR3 protein results from TCRdb running MiXCR on the 5' RACE reads. This table holds roughly 81,000 distinct CDR3 sequences, about 12% found once. The sample was whole blood. The receptor source for this set is an adult who was a healthcare worker with PCR-confirmed SARS-CoV-2 infection or an uninfected control (not recorded which). CDR3s include the opening cysteine and the closing phenylalanine or tryptophan. The order of the fields is V gene, D gene, clone size, J gene, CDR3 protein, CDR3 DNA. A D gene is named only where the DNA matches it firmly. The size of a clone is reported for some rows only, either as once, few or many, or as a class for expanded clones.

>TRBV28|NA|NA|TRBJ1-1
CASSENRVSGMNTEAFF
TGTGCCAGCAGTGAAAACAGGGTATCGGGGATGAACACTGAAGCTTTCTTT
>TRBV6-5|NA|many|TRBJ1-1
CASSYSILGDTEVFF
TGTGCCAGCAGTTACTCGATTCTCGGGGACACTGAAGTTTTCTTT
>TRBV11-2|NA|NA|TRBJ2-7
CASSDGTDAEQYF
TGTGCCAGCAGCGACGGGACCGACGCCGAGCAGTACTTC
>TRBV4-2|TRBD1|many|TRBJ1-4
CASSQAGQATTNEKLFF
TGTGCCAGCAGCCAAGCCGGACAGGCGACAACTAATGAAAAACTGTTTTTT
>TRBV5-4|NA|many|TRBJ1-1
CASGRNTEAFF
TGTGCCAGCGGGAGGAACACTGAAGCTTTCTTT
>TRBV2|NA|few|TRBJ1-1
CASTPAKLGTEAFF
TGTGCCAGCACCCCCGCGAAGTTAGGCACTGAAGCTTTCTTT
>TRBV29-1|NA|NA|TRBJ2-1
CSASQAPNEQFF
TGCAGCGCCAGCCAGGCCCCCAATGAGCAGTTCTTC
>TRBV3-1|NA|many|TRBJ2-7
CASSHRDGYEQYF
TGTGCCAGCAGCCACAGGGACGGGTACGAGCAGTACTTC
>TRBV4-1|TRBD1|many|TRBJ2-7
CASSQDRGRQDEQYF
TGCGCCAGCAGCCAAGATAGGGGGCGGCAGGACGAGCAGTACTTC
>TRBV28|NA|many|TRBJ1-4
CASGVYKLFF
TGTGCCAGCGGGGTCTATAAACTGTTTTTT
>TRBV12-3/TRBV12-4|NA|few|TRBJ2-3
CASSLGWMAGDTQYF
TGTGCCAGCAGTTTGGGGTGGATGGCGGGAGATACGCAGTATTTT
>TRBV2|NA|many|TRBJ2-3
CASSYSYSTDTQYF
TGTGCCAGCAGTTACTCCTACAGCACAGATACGCAGTATTTT
>TRBV15|NA|many|TRBJ2-3
CATSREGQSTDTQYF
TGTGCCACCAGCAGAGAAGGGCAGTCCACAGATACGCAGTATTTT
>TRBV28|NA|NA|TRBJ1-5
CASSFDGDQPQHF
TGTGCCAGCAGCTTCGACGGAGATCAGCCCCAGCATTTT
>TRBV18|NA|NA|TRBJ1-6
CASSLAGMGNSPLHF
TGTGCCAGCTCCCTCGCAGGTATGGGCAATTCACCCCTCCACTTT
>TRBV14|NA|many|TRBJ2-6
CASSQWTDSSGANVLTF
TGTGCCAGCAGCCAATGGACAGACAGTTCTGGGGCCAACGTCCTGACTTTC
>TRBV18|NA|few|TRBJ1-1
CASSPQGSGDTEAFF
TGTGCCAGCTCACCCCAGGGTAGTGGTGACACTGAAGCTTTCTTT
>TRBV6-2/TRBV6-3|TRBD1|NA|TRBJ2-2
CASSRRTGADTGELFF
TGTGCCAGCAGTCGCCGGACAGGGGCTGACACCGGGGAGCTGTTTTTT
>TRBV11-2|NA|many|TRBJ1-1
CASSLFHTEAFF
TGTGCCAGCAGCTTATTTCACACTGAAGCTTTCTTT
>TRBV14|TRBD1|many|TRBJ2-1
CASSQHRGHPYNEQFF
TGTGCCAGCAGCCAACACAGGGGGCACCCTTACAATGAGCAGTTCTTC
>TRBV3-1|NA|NA|TRBJ1-6
CASSQEWGNNSPLHF
TGTGCCAGCAGCCAAGAATGGGGGAATAATTCACCCCTCCACTTT
>TRBV3-1|TRBD1|NA|TRBJ2-7
CASSQSSQGVNEQYF
TGTGCCAGCAGCCAATCTTCACAGGGGGTTAACGAGCAGTACTTC
>TRBV3-1|NA|NA|TRBJ1-2
CASSQDWVNYGYTF
TGTGCCAGCAGCCAAGATTGGGTGAACTATGGCTACACCTTC
>TRBV12-5|NA|many|TRBJ2-4
CASGLGAGDIQYF
TGTGCTAGTGGTTTGGGGGCTGGGGACATTCAGTACTTC
>TRBV29-1|NA|many|TRBJ1-1
CSVQPVRGNTEAFF
TGCAGCGTCCAACCGGTCAGGGGGAACACTGAAGCTTTCTTT
>TRBV6-5|NA|few|TRBJ2-2
CASNRRGLNTGELFF
TGTGCCAGCAACCGACGTGGCTTGAACACCGGGGAGCTGTTTTTT
>TRBV30|TRBD2|few|TRBJ2-7
CAWSVTSGGTSYEQYF
TGTGCCTGGAGTGTAACTAGCGGGGGGACGTCCTACGAGCAGTACTTC
>TRBV7-8|TRBD2|many|TRBJ2-3
CASSLGTSATEAQYF
TGTGCCAGCAGCTTGGGGACTAGCGCCACCGAAGCGCAGTATTTT
>TRBV27|NA|NA|TRBJ1-5
CASSLVWPQHF
TGTGCCAGCAGTCTAGTGTGGCCCCAGCATTTT
>TRBV5-1|NA|NA|TRBJ2-5
CASKGQETQYF
TGCGCCAGCAAGGGACAAGAGACCCAGTACTTC
>TRBV7-8|TRBD1|many|TRBJ1-4
CASSLRQGALSGFEKLFF
TGTGCCAGCAGCTTAAGGCAGGGGGCTCTTTCAGGATTTGAAAAACTGTTTTTT
>TRBV11-2|TRBD2|NA|TRBJ2-2
CASIAGRNAGELFF
TGTGCCAGCATAGCGGGGAGAAACGCCGGGGAGCTGTTTTTT
>TRBV29-1|NA|medium-sized|TRBJ1-1
CSVKNTEAFF
TGCAGCGTTAAAAACACTGAAGCTTTCTTT
>TRBV29-1|NA|NA|TRBJ2-3
CSVDWASTDTQYF
TGCAGCGTTGATTGGGCTAGCACAGATACGCAGTATTTT
>TRBV5-4|NA|many|TRBJ1-2
CASSLEGTYGYTF
TGTGCCAGCAGCCTGGAGGGTACCTATGGCTACACCTTC
>TRBV3-1|NA|few|TRBJ2-7
CASSQAVVPHEQYF
TGTGCCAGCAGCCAAGCGGTCGTACCCCACGAGCAGTACTTC
>TRBV28|NA|many|TRBJ2-2
CASWGPGELFF
TGTGCCAGCTGGGGACCCGGGGAGCTGTTTTTT
>TRBV2|TRBD2|few|TRBJ2-5
CASSAGLAGGPRYF
TGTGCCAGCAGTGCCGGACTAGCGGGGGGACCGAGGTACTTC
>TRBV6-5|NA|many|TRBJ2-7
CASGRARAAYEQYF
TGTGCCAGCGGAAGAGCCCGGGCAGCCTACGAGCAGTACTTC
>TRBV4-1|NA|NA|TRBJ2-7
CASSQDRGSAHEQYF
TGCGCCAGCAGCCAAGATCGAGGGTCAGCGCACGAGCAGTACTTC
>TRBV2|NA|NA|TRBJ2-3
CASSRDTISTDTQYF
TGTGCCAGCAGTAGGGACACGATAAGCACAGATACGCAGTATTTT
>TRBV29-1|TRBD2|once|TRBJ2-4
CSVEDPSGSGIQYF
TGCAGCGTTGAAGACCCTAGCGGGTCAGGCATTCAGTACTTC
>TRBV11-2|TRBD1|many|TRBJ2-7
CASSSLRTGLTYEQYF
TGTGCCAGCAGCTCGCTGAGGACAGGGCTAACCTACGAGCAGTACTTC
>TRBV12-3/TRBV12-4|NA|many|TRBJ2-3
CASSPGGAGGDTQYF
TGTGCCAGCAGTCCCGGGGGGGCAGGGGGAGATACGCAGTATTTT
>TRBV7-2|NA|few|TRBJ1-6
CASSLGREPSPLHF
TGTGCCAGCAGCTTAGGGCGGGAGCCTTCACCCCTCCACTTT
>TRBV2|TRBD1|NA|TRBJ1-1
CASRGTGSSGAEAFF
TGTGCCAGCAGAGGGACAGGTTCATCAGGCGCTGAAGCTTTCTTT
>TRBV12-3/TRBV12-4|TRBD2|many|TRBJ2-3
CASSLRLAKVRGSGDTQYF
TGTGCCAGCAGTTTAAGACTAGCGAAGGTTCGCGGGAGTGGGGATACGCAGTATTTT
>TRBV11-3|NA|few|TRBJ2-7
CASSPAKSYEQYF
TGTGCCAGCAGCCCCGCGAAGAGCTACGAGCAGTACTTC
>TRBV7-3|NA|many|TRBJ2-3
CASSPLVGGADTQYF
TGTGCCAGCAGCCCATTAGTAGGTGGCGCAGATACGCAGTATTTT